This T cell receptor (beta chain) was recovered during a study of blood T cell repertoires in COVID-19. Overall study: PBMCs, B-cell-depleted T cells, or T cells provided the cDNA or gDNA that made up the material.

Germline CDR1 KGHSH, CDR2 LQKENI. The CDR3 length is 16 residues. The V gene end was trimmed by 3 bases and the J gene end by 6 bases; junction bases not matched to a gene: 5. Sequenced by immunoSEQ multiplex PCR; TCRdb stores in-frame clones only, minus some. In the table there are approximately 150,000 clones, about 83% of which are singletons. The sequence derives from a man aged 45-65 years with acute or convalescent COVID-19. Sequenced material: peripheral blood. This chain connects TRBV18 to TRBJ2-1; TRBD2 matches at 13 bases. The DNA for the CDR3 is TGTGCCAGCTCACCCCCGGGACTAGCGGGGCCCAATGAGCAGTTCTTC. This sequence encodes CASSPPGLAGPNEQFF.